The T cell receptor (beta chain) described here comes from a study of blood T cell repertoires in COVID-19. The participants were between roughly 18 and 90 years old and came from about two dozen US areas. Method: immunoSEQ multiplex PCR; TCRdb's copy keeps in-frame clones and lacks some. The sample holds about 180,000 clones; approximately 85% are singletons and the top ten take around 8.6%. The CDR3 consists of 15 residues. Trimming stripped 0 bases from V and 5 bases from J, with 14 bases between. Germline values: CDR1 SGHRS, CDR2 YFSETQ. The sample taken for sequencing was PBMCs or T cells enriched from blood (not recorded which). This rearrangement joins TRBV5-1 to TRBJ1-1, with D possibly being TRBD1 (5 bases). The TCR originated in a woman aged 25 to 45 who had recovered from COVID-19. CDR3 loop: CASSLVAGIATEAFF. In DNA form, the CDR3 reads TGCGCCAGCAGCTTGGTAGCAGGGATTGCGACTGAAGCTTTCTTT.